This paragraph covers one T cell receptor beta chain sequence. What it binds is unknown. The germline CDR1 and CDR2 sequences are SGHRS and YFSETQ. The CDR3 is 15 residues long. V was clipped by 4 bases and J by 1 base, with 12 bases between them. The record originates from a study of cytomegalovirus exposure and HLA in healthy donors. The table came from immunoSEQ multiplex PCR; TCRdb's copy has only in-frame clones and leaves some out. The profile covers roughly 300,000 clones, with roughly 90% appearing a single time and roughly 0.93% taken by the ten largest. Findings and limits, study-wide: Through in vitro validation, a few CMV-associated chains were shown to be specific for CMV antigens. TCR beta chains numbering some 160 were designated cytomegalovirus-associated.

V usage is TRBV5-1 and J usage is TRBJ2-1; TRBD1 might be the D (6 bases). The TCR was taken from a woman younger than 30 in good health and CMV-seronegative. The sequenced sample was PBMCs. CDR3 DNA: TGCGCCAGCAGCCTGGGGCAGGGGTCCTACAATGAGCAGTTCTTC. This gives the protein CASSLGQGSYNEQFF.